This T cell receptor beta chain was identified in a study of cytomegalovirus exposure and HLA in healthy donors. Study at large: There were 350 to 400 genotyped donors. Of these, 81% fell in the genetic ancestry cluster associated with self-reported Caucasian donors. Study findings and constraints: In a later analysis, specific HLA alleles were associated with 15,000 to 20,000 TCR beta sequences at a 0.05 false discovery rate.

The CDR3 totals 13 residues. Trimming stripped 5 bases from V and 2 bases from J, with 9 bases between. CDR1 and CDR2 from the germline V gene are MNHEY and SMNVEV (reference sequence). Primers included in the PCR were 60 Vbeta and 13 Jbeta primers. Data came from immunoSEQ multiplex PCR; TCRdb stores just in-frame clones and leaves some out. The sample holds 240,000 or so clones; roughly 80% are singletons and the top ten take 5% to 6.5%. Participants comprised healthy donors of bone marrow. With respect to this clone: The antigen remains undetermined.

The sequenced sample consisted of PBMCs. V gene TRBV27 combines with J gene TRBJ1-2, with D maybe TRBD1 (5 bases). This TCR was recovered from a woman aged 35 to 49 in good health and CMV-seropositive. The CDR3 here is CASSPRQNYGYTF. Written as DNA, the CDR3 is TGTGCCAGCAGTCCACGACAGAACTATGGCTACACCTTC.